What follows are 4 T cell receptor beta chains derived from one specimen sequenced in a study of blood T cell repertoires in COVID-19. Sequencing used immunoSEQ multiplex PCR; TCRdb keeps in-frame clones, though not all of them. The sample lists tens of thousands of clones, about 88% occurring once. The sample consisted of peripheral blood. The source is an elderly man with active or convalescent COVID-19.

The genes are TRBV5-1 and TRBJ1-2; 7 positions agree with TRBD1. CDR1 SGHRS and CDR2 YFSETQ come from the germline V gene. Trimming took 4 bases from V and 2 from J; bases not matched to a gene: 5. CDR3 length equals 14 residues. CDR3 protein: CASSKTTGNYGYTF. CDR3 DNA: TGCGCCAGCAGCAAAACGACAGGGAACTATGGCTACACCTTC.

This chain joins TRBV28 and TRBJ1-2; D unclear. CDR1 is MDHEN, CDR2 SYDVKM, per germline. V was cut by 8 bases and J by 4 bases, with 8 bases left in between. CDR3 length: 11 residues. The CDR3, as DNA: TGTGCCAGCGAGCTCGGCTATGGCTACACCTTC. Residues: CASELGYGYTF.

The chain couples TRBV11-2 to TRBJ2-3, with D unclear. The CDR3 contains 13 residues. V was cut by 5 bases and J by 3 bases, with 9 bases left in between. CDR1 SGHAT and CDR2 FQNNGV come from the germline V gene. The DNA for the CDR3 is TGTGCCAGCAGCCCGATGAGGACAGATACGCAGTATTTT. This codes for CASSPMRTDTQYF.

This chain uses TRBV7-3 with TRBJ2-1, with 14 bases matching TRBD2. CDR3 size: 14 residues. Germline trimming cut 5 bases from V and 9 bases from J; bases unmatched to any gene: 3. Per germline, CDR1 SGHTA and CDR2 FQGTGA. CDR3 coding DNA: TGTGCCAGCAGCGCGACTAGCGGGAGGGGTGAGCAGTTCTTC. The encoded protein is CASSATSGRGEQFF.